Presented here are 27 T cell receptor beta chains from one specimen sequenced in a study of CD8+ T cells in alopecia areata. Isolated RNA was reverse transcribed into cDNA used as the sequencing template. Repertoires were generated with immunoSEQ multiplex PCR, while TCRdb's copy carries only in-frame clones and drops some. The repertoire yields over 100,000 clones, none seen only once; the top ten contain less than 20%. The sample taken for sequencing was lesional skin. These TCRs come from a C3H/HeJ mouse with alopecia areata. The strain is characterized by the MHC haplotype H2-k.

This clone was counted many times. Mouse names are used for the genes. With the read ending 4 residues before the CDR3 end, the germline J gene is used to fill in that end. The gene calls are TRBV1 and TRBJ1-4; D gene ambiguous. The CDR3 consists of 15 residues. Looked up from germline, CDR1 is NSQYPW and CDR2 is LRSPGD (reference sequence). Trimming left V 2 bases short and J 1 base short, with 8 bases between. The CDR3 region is CTCSARQSSNERLFF. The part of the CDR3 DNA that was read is TGCACCTGCAGTGCACGACAATCTTCCAACGAA. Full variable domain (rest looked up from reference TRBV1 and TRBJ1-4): VTLLEQNPRWRLVPRGQAVNLRCILKNSQYPWMSWYQQDLQKQLQWLFTLRSPGDKEVKSLPGADYLATRVTDTELRLQVANMSQGRTLYCTCSARQSSNERLFFGHGTKLSVL.

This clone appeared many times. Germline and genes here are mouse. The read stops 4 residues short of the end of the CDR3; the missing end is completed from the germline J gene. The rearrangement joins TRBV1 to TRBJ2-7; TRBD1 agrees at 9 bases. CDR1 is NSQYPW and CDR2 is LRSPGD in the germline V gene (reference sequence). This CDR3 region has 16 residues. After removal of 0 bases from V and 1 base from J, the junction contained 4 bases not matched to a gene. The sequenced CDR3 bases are TGCACCTGCAGTGCAGATCCGGGACAGGGTTCCTAT. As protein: CTCSADPGQGSY. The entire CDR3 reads CTCSADPGQGSYEQYF. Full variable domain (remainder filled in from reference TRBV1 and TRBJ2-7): VTLLEQNPRWRLVPRGQAVNLRCILKNSQYPWMSWYQQDLQKQLQWLFTLRSPGDKEVKSLPGADYLATRVTDTELRLQVANMSQGRTLYCTCSADPGQGSYEQYFGPGTRLTVL.

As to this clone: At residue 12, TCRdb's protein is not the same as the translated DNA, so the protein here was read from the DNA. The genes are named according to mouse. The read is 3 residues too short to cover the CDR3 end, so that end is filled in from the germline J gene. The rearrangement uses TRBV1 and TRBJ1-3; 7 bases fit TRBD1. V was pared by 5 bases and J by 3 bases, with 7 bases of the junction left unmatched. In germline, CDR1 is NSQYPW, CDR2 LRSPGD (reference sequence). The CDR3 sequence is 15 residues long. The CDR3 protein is CTCSPLDRDGNTLYF. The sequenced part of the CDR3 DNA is TGCACCTGCAGTCCCCTCGACAGGGATGGAAATACG.

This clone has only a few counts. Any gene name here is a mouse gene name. The CDR3 sequence is CASSDSGGVYEQYF. The sequenced CDR3 bases are TGTGCCAGCAGTGACTCTGGGGGGGTTTAT. The genes are TRBV13-1 and TRBJ2-7, with 9 bases fitting TRBD2. The CDR3 extends 4 residues past the end of the read, so its final part is completed from the germline J gene. CDR3 length equals 14 residues. The V gene's germline CDR1 is NSHNY and CDR2 SYGAGN.

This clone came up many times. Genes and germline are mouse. The CDR3 here is CTCSAGTVNQDTQYF. The CDR3 bases that were read are TGCACCTGCAGTGCAGGGACAGTTAACCAAGAC. V and J are TRBV1 and TRBJ2-5; D may be TRBD1 (6 bases). The read ends 4 residues shy of where the CDR3 ends; the end is completed using the germline J gene. Germline-derived CDR1 and CDR2 are NSQYPW and LRSPGD (reference sequence). The CDR3 has 15 residues. Trimming pared 1 base from V and 0 bases from J, leaving 8 bases between. Based on the CDR3 plus reference TRBV1 and TRBJ2-5, the full variable domain is VTLLEQNPRWRLVPRGQAVNLRCILKNSQYPWMSWYQQDLQKQLQWLFTLRSPGDKEVKSLPGADYLATRVTDTELRLQVANMSQGRTLYCTCSAGTVNQDTQYFGPGTRLLVL.

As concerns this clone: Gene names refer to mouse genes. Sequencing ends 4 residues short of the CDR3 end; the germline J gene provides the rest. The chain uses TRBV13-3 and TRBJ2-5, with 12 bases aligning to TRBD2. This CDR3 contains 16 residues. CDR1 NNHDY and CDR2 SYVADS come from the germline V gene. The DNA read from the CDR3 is TGTGCCAGCAGTCTGACTGGGGGGGCGCACGAAGAC. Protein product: CASSLTGGAHED. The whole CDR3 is CASSLTGGAHEDTQYF. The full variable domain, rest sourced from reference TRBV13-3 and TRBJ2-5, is EAAVTQSPRSKVAVTGGKVTLSCHQTNNHDYMYWYRQDTGHGLRLIHYSYVADSTEKGDIPDGYKASRPSQENFSLILELASLSQTAVYFCASSLTGGAHEDTQYFGPGTRLLVL.

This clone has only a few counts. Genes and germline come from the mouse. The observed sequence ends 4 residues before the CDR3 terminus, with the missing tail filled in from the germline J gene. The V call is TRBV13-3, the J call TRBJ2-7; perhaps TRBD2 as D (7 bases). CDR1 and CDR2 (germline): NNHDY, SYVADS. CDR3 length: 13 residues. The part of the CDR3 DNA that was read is TGTGCCAGCAGTCTTGGGGGGCCTTAT. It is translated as CASSLGGPY. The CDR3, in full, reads CASSLGGPYEQYF.

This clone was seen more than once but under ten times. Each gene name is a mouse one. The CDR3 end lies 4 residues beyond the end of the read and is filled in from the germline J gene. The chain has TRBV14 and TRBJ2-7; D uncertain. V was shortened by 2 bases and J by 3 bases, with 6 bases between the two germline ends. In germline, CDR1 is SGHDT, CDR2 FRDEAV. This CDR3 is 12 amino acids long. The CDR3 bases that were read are TGTGCCAGCAGTTTATCTGGCTAT. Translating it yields CASSLSGY. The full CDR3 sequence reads CASSLSGYEQYF.

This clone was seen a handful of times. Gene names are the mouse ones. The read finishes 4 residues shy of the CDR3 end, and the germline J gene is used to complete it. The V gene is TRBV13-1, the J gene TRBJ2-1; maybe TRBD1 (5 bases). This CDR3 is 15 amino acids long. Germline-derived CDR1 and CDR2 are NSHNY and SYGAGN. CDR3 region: CASSDEGRAGAEQFF. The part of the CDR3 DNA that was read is TGTGCCAGCAGTGATGAAGGCAGGGCGGGAGCT.

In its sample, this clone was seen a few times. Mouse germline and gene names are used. The CDR3 bases that were read are TGCACCTGCAGTCACAGGGGGGCAAACTCC. Encoded protein: CTCSHRGANS. The entire CDR3 protein is CTCSHRGANSDYTF. V is TRBV1 and J is TRBJ1-2; 8 bases fit TRBD1. The read ends 4 residues early relative to the CDR3; the germline J gene fills the gap. The CDR3 extends over 14 amino acids. CDR1 NSQYPW and CDR2 LRSPGD come from the germline V gene (reference sequence). Germline trimming cut 5 bases from V and 0 bases from J; bases unmatched to any gene: 2.

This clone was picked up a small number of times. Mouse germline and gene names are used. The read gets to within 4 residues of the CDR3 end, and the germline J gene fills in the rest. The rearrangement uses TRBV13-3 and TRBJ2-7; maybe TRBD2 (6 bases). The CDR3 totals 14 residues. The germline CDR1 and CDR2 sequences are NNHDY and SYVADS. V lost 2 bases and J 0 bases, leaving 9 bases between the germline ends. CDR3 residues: CASSEGLFSYEQYF. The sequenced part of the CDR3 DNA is TGTGCCAGCAGTGAAGGACTGTTCTCCTAT.

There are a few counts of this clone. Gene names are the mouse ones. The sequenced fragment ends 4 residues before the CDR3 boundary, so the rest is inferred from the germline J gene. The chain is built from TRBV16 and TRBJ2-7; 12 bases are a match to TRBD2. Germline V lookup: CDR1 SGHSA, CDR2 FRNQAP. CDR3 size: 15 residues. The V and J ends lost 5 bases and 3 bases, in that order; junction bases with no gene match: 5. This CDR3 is CASSNRDWGDYEQYF. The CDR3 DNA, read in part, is TGTGCAAGCAGCAATCGGGACTGGGGGGACTAT.

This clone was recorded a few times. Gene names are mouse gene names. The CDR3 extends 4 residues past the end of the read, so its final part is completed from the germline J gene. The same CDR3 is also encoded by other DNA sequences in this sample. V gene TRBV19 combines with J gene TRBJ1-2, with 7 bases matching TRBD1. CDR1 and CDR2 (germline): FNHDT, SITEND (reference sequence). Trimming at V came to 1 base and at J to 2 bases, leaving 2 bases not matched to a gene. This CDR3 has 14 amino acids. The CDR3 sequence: CASSISRGNSDYTF. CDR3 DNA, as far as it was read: TGTGCCAGCAGTATAAGCAGGGGGAACTCC.

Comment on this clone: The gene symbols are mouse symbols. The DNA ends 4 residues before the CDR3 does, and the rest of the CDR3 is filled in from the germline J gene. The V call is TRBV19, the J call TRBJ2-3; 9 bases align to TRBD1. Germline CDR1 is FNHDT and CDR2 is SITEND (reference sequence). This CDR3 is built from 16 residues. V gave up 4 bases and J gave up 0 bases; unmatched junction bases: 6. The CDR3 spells CASSPGTGRSAETLYF. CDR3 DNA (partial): TGTGCCAGCAGTCCAGGGACAGGGAGGAGTGCAGAA.

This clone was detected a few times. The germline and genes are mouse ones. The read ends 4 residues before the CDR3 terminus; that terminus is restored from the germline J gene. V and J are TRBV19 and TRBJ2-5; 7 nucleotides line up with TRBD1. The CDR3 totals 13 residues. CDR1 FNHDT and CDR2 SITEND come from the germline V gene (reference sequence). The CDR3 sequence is CASSIKDRDTQYF. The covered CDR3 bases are TGTGCCAGCAGTATAAAGGACAGGGAC.

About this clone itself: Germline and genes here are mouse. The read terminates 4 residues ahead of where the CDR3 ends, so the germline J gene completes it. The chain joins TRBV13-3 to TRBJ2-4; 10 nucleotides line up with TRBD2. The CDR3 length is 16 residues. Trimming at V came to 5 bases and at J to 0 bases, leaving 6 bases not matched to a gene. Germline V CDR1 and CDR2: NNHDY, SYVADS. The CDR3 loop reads CASRADWGESQNTLYF. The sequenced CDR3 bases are TGTGCCAGCAGGGCCGACTGGGGGGAAAGTCAAAAC. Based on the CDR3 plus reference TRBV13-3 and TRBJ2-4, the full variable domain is EAAVTQSPRSKVAVTGGKVTLSCHQTNNHDYMYWYRQDTGHGLRLIHYSYVADSTEKGDIPDGYKASRPSQENFSLILELASLSQTAVYFCASRADWGESQNTLYFGAGTRLSVL.

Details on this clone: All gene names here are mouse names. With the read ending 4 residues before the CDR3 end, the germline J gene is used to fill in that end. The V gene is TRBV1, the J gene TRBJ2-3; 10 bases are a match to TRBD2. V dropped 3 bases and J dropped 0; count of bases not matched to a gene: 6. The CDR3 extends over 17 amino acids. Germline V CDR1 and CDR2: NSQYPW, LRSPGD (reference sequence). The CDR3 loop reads CTCSAETGGRSAETLYF. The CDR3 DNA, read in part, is TGCACCTGCAGTGCGGAGACTGGGGGGCGCAGTGCAGAA.

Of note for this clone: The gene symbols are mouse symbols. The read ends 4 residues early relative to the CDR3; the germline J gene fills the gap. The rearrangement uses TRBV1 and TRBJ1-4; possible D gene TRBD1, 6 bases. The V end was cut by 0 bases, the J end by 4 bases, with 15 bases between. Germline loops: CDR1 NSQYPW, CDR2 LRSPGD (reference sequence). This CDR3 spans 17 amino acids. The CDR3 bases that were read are TGCACCTGCAGTGCAGATCTGCCGGGACAAAACAACGAA. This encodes CTCSADLPGQNNE. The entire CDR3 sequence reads CTCSADLPGQNNERLFF. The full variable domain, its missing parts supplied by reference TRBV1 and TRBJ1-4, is VTLLEQNPRWRLVPRGQAVNLRCILKNSQYPWMSWYQQDLQKQLQWLFTLRSPGDKEVKSLPGADYLATRVTDTELRLQVANMSQGRTLYCTCSADLPGQNNERLFFGHGTKLSVL.

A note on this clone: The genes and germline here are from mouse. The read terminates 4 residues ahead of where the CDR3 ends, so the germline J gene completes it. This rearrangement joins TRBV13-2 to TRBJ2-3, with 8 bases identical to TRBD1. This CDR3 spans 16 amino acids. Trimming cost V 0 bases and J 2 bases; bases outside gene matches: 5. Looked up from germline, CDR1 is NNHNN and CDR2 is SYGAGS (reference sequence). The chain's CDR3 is CASGDVTGEDAETLYF. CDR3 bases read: TGTGCCAGCGGTGATGTGACAGGGGAGGATGCAGAA.

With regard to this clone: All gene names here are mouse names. Here the CDR3 reads CASSRTGRDTEVFF. Incomplete CDR3 DNA: TGTGCCAGCAGTCGGACAGGGAGAGACACA. V is TRBV19 and J is TRBJ1-1, with 8 bases identical to TRBD1. The sequence runs out 4 residues before the end of the CDR3; the remainder is reconstructed from the germline J gene. The trim removed 4 bases at V and 3 bases at J, leaving 5 bases unmatched. The CDR3 extends over 14 amino acids. Germline-derived CDR1 and CDR2 are FNHDT and SITEND (reference sequence).

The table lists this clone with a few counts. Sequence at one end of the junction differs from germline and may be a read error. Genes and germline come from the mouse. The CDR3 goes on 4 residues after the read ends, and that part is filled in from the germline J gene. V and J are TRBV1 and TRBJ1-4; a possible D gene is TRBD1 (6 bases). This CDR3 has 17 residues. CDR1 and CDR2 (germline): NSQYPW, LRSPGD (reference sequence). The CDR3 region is CPCSADWGAEGNERLFF. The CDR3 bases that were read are TGCCCCTGCAGTGCAGATTGGGGGGCAGAAGGAAACGAA.

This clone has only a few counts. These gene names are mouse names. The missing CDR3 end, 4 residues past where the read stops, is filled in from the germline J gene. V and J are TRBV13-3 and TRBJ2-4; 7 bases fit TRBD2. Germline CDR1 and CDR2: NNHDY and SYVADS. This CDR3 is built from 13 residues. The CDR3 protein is CASSGGGANTLYF. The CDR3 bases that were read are TGTGCCAGCAGTGGGGGGGGAGCGAAC.

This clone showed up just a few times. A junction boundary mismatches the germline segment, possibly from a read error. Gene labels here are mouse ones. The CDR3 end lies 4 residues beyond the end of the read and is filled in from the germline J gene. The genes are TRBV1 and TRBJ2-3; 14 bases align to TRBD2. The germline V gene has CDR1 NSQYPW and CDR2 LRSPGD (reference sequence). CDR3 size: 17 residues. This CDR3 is CPCSADRDWGGTETLYF. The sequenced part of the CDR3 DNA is TGCCCCTGCAGTGCAGACCGGGACTGGGGGGGCACAGAA.

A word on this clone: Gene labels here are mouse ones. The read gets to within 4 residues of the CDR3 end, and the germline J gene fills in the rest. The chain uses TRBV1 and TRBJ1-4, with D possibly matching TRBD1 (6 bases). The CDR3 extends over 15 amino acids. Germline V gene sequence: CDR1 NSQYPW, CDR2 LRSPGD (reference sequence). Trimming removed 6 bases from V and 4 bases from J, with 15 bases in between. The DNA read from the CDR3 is TGCACCTGCAGGGCTCCGGGACACCACAACGAA. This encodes CTCRAPGHHNE. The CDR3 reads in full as CTCRAPGHHNERLFF.

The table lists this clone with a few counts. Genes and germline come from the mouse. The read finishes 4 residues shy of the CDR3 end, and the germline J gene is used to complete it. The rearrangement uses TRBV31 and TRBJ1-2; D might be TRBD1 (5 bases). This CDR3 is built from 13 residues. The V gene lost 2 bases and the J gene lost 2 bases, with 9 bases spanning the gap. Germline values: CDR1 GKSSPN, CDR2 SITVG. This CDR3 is CAWSTRQNSDYTF. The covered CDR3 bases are TGTGCCTGGAGTACCCGACAGAACTCC.

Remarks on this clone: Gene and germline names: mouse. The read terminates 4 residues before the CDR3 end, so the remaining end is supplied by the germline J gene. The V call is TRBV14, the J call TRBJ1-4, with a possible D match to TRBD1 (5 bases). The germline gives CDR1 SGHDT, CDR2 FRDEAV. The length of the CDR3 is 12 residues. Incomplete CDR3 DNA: TGTGCCAGCAGTTTGGGGGGCGAA. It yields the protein CASSLGGE. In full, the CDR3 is CASSLGGERLFF.

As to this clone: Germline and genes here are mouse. The CDR3 reads CASSPGGVNYAEQFF. The part of the CDR3 DNA that was read is TGTGCAAGCAGCCCTGGGGGGGTGAACTATGCT. The chain combines TRBV16 with TRBJ2-1; 9 bases fit TRBD2. The read falls 4 residues short of the CDR3 end, and the missing part is taken from the germline J gene. Trimming cost V 5 bases and J 1 base; bases outside gene matches: 3. Germline values: CDR1 SGHSA, CDR2 FRNQAP. This CDR3 spans 15 amino acids.